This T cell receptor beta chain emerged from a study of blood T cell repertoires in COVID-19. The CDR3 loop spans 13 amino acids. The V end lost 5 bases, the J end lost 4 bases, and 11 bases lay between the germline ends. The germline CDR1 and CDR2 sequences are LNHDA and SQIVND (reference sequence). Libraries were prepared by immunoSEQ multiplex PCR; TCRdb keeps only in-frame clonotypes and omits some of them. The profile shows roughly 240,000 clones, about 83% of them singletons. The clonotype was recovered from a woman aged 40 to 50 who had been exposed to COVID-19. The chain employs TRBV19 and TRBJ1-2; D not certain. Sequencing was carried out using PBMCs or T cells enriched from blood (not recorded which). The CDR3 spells CASSLEQTYGYTF. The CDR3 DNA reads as TGTGCCAGTAGTTTGGAACAGACCTATGGCTACACCTTC.